Listed here are 7 T cell receptor beta chains from one sample, sequenced in a study of response to subunit inactivated influenza vaccine. TCRdb itself ran the RT-PCR reads through MiXCR, one entry per CDR3 protein. The sample lists almost 250,000 distinct CDR3 sequences; 9% to 15% were seen once. The starting material was non-naive T cells sorted from PBMCs, obtained around two weeks before vaccination. Receptors were obtained from a man between 45 and 60 years old who received an inactivated influenza vaccine.

The table lists this clonotype with a few counts. This chain uses TRBV10-3 with TRBJ2-2, with 10 bases lining up with TRBD2. The CDR3 contains 15 residues. In germline, CDR1 is ENHRY, CDR2 SYGVKD. The junction had 11 bases not matched to a gene; V was cut back by 10 bases and J by 6 bases. The CDR3 DNA reads TGTGCCACCGGAACTACTAGCGGGGAGTCCGGGGAGCTGTTTTTT. The encoded protein is CATGTTSGESGELFF.

This clonotype was found a few times. CDR3 sequence: CASSYSKSQPQHF. In nucleotides, the CDR3 is TGTGCCAGCAGTTACTCGAAATCTCAGCCCCAGCATTTT. This chain connects TRBV6-2 or TRBV6-3 to TRBJ1-5; D gene unclear. The CDR3 covers 13 residues. The V end was cut by 0 bases, the J end by 6 bases, with 6 bases between. Germline CDR1 reads MNHEY; CDR2 reads SVGEGT.

The rearrangement uses TRBV28 and TRBJ1-2; D gene unclear. In germline, CDR1 is MDHEN, CDR2 SYDVKM. Trimming shortened V by 10 bases and J by 4 bases, and 22 bases separated the two germline ends. CDR3 size: 15 residues. In DNA form, the CDR3 reads TGTGCCACCCGCCGGGAAGGATCCCAGATCTATGGCTACACCTTC. This translates into CATRREGSQIYGYTF.

The chain joins TRBV20-1 to TRBJ1-1, with D unresolved. Per the germline V gene, CDR1 is DFQATT and CDR2 is SNEGSKA (reference sequence). The germline V and J ends were trimmed by 2 bases and 0 bases, with 7 bases remaining between them. The CDR3 has 13 residues. CDR3 in DNA: TGCAGTGCTAGATCCAGGTTGAACACTGAAGCTTTCTTT. Translating it yields CSARSRLNTEAFF.

This clonotype was detected only a few times. The chain links TRBV7-9 to TRBJ2-5; TRBD1 matches at 11 bases. This CDR3 is built from 15 residues. Germline V lookup: CDR1 SEHNR, CDR2 FQNEAQ (reference sequence). V lost 5 bases, J lost 7 bases, and 9 bases stayed unmatched. The CDR3 sequence: CASSPGQGAFGTQYF. CDR3 in DNA: TGTGCCAGCAGCCCCGGACAGGGGGCTTTTGGGACCCAGTACTTC.

The J gene is TRBJ2-2, the V gene TRBV24-1; 8 positions agree with TRBD2. The CDR3 sequence is 19 residues long. The ends lost 4 bases at V and 5 bases at J; junction bases unmatched: 17. Germline values: CDR1 KGHDR, CDR2 SFDVKD. The CDR3 loop reads CATSDPAAGGRRETGELFF. The DNA for the CDR3 is TGTGCCACCAGTGACCCCGCGGCGGGGGGCAGGAGGGAAACCGGGGAGCTGTTTTTT.

Written as DNA, the CDR3 is TGTGCCAGCAGCAACCGACTAGTCAATGAGCAGTTCTTC. It is translated as CASSNRLVNEQFF. The gene calls are TRBV7-2 and TRBJ2-1, with D perhaps matching TRBD2 (6 bases). CDR3 length: 13 amino acids. V was clipped by 5 bases and J by 6 bases, with 11 bases between them. The germline V gene encodes CDR1 SGHTA and CDR2 FQGNSA.